The following is a TCR beta chain sequence with its context. Compared with germline, one end of the junction differs, possibly owing to a read error. The CDR3 is 13 amino acids. Per germline, CDR1 MDHEN and CDR2 SYDVKM. The data are from a study of OX40 agonist ivuxolimab in advanced cancers. Here immunoSEQ multiplex PCR was the method, and the copy in TCRdb shows in-frame clones only, minus some. Among tens of thousands of clones listed, over 85% were seen once. The material sequenced was CD4+ or CD8+ T cells sorted from blood, taken in a trial of the OX40 agonist ivuxolimab. This clonotype was obtained from an adult with an advanced solid tumor such as melanoma, head and neck, liver or kidney cancer. The V call is TRBV28, the J call TRBJ2-2, with a tentative D call TRBD2 (5 bases). CDR3 protein: CASSVANTGELFF. For the CDR3, the DNA is TGTGCCAGCAGTGTAGCGAATACCGGGGAGCTGTTTTTT.